Presented here are 23 T cell receptor beta chains from one specimen sequenced in a study of cytomegalovirus exposure and HLA in healthy donors. 60 Vbeta and 13 Jbeta primers were used in PCR. Repertoires were generated with immunoSEQ multiplex PCR, while TCRdb's copy carries only in-frame clones and drops some. The sample holds over 250,000 clones; around 66% are singletons and the top ten take over 2%. The source material was PBMCs. The source of these receptors is a female donor in good health and CMV-seronegative.

A single count supports this clone. The V and J genes are TRBV6-4 and TRBJ2-3; 8 nucleotides match TRBD2. Germline V lookup: CDR1 MRHNA, CDR2 SNTAGT. Unmatched junction bases numbered 11, after V lost 2 bases and J lost 10 bases. The CDR3 extends over 15 amino acids. CDR3 DNA: TGTGCCAGCAGTGACAGCGGGAGTAAACATAGAGCGCAGTATTTT. It specifies CASSDSGSKHRAQYF.

The chain is built from TRBV6-4 and TRBJ1-1; D unresolved. Trimming took off 9 bases at V and 0 bases at J, with 11 bases between the two ends. The CDR3 loop spans 13 amino acids. Germline V gene data show CDR1 as MRHNA and CDR2 as SNTAGT. The CDR3 DNA reads as TGTGCCAGTGGGGAGGCGATGAACACTGAAGCTTTCTTT. It is translated as CASGEAMNTEAFF.

The table lists this clone with a few counts. The gene calls are TRBV4-1 and TRBJ1-2; TRBD1 matches at 10 bases. CDR1 and CDR2 (germline): MGHRA, YSYEKL. This CDR3 contains 15 residues. V lost 1 base and J lost 4; bases outside the gene matches: 3. The CDR3 coding sequence is TGCGCCAGCAGCCAAGTAGGGACAGGGGTCTATGGCTACACCTTC. This translates into CASSQVGTGVYGYTF.

V usage is TRBV2 and J usage is TRBJ1-5; 9 bases match TRBD1. This CDR3 is built from 16 residues. Unmatched junction bases numbered 12, after V lost 4 bases and J lost 8 bases. Per the germline V gene, CDR1 is SNHLY and CDR2 is FYNNEI. CDR3 region: CASSVRGGTGKKPQHF. In DNA form, the CDR3 reads TGTGCCAGCAGTGTTCGAGGGGGGACAGGGAAAAAGCCCCAGCATTTT.

This sequence joins TRBV13 and TRBJ2-7; 9 bases match TRBD1. With V trimmed by 5 bases and J by 4 bases, 9 bases remained unmatched. Germline V gene sequence: CDR1 PRHDT, CDR2 FYEKMQ (reference sequence). This CDR3 region has 15 residues. CDR3 amino acids: CASSPAGQGSYEQYF. The DNA for the CDR3 is TGTGCCAGCAGCCCCGCCGGACAGGGGTCTTACGAGCAGTACTTC.

The genes are TRBV13 and TRBJ2-1, with 8 bases lining up with TRBD1. V shed 5 bases and J 4 bases; nucleotides not matched to a gene: 1. CDR3 size: 13 residues. CDR1 PRHDT and CDR2 FYEKMQ come from the germline V gene (reference sequence). For the CDR3, the DNA is TGTGCCAGCAGCCGGACAGGGTACAATGAGCAGTTCTTC. This encodes CASSRTGYNEQFF.

The chain carries TRBV5-1 and TRBJ1-1; D perhaps matches TRBD1 (5 bases). The CDR3 runs to 14 residues. In germline, CDR1 is SGHRS, CDR2 YFSETQ. The ends were cut back, 5 bases at V and 4 bases at J, with 15 bases in the middle. Here the CDR3 reads CASRATGLGTEAFF. CDR3 nucleotides: TGCGCCAGCAGGGCAACGGGACTTGGCACTGAAGCTTTCTTT. The full variable domain, rest sourced from reference TRBV5-1 and TRBJ1-1, is KAGVTQTPRYLIKTRGQQVTLSCSPISGHRSVSWYQQTPGQGLQFLFEYFSETQRNKGNFPGRFSGRQFSNSRSEMNVSTLELGDSALYLCASRATGLGTEAFFGQGTRLTVV.

This chain links TRBV27 with TRBJ2-5; possible D gene TRBD2, 6 bases. V lost 2 bases, J lost 1 base, and 23 bases lay in between. Germline V gene lookup returns CDR1 MNHEY and CDR2 SMNVEV (reference sequence). The CDR3 contains 19 residues. CDR3 residues: CASSLKPPQRVTFQETQYF. The CDR3 bases are TGTGCCAGCAGTTTAAAGCCCCCCCAGCGGGTAACCTTCCAAGAGACCCAGTACTTC.

This clone was counted between two and nine times. The chain carries TRBV10-3 and TRBJ2-2; 14 bases are a match to TRBD2. J gave up 4 bases and V 7 bases, and 8 bases lay outside the gene matches. This CDR3 contains 17 residues. Germline V gives CDR1 ENHRY, CDR2 SYGVKD. Written as DNA, the CDR3 is TGTGCCATCATGGGACTAGCGGGAGTGAGGGGCACCGGGGAGCTGTTTTTT. It yields the protein CAIMGLAGVRGTGELFF.

CDR3: CASSFGQIVYSNQPQHF. As DNA, the CDR3 is TGTGCCAGCAGCTTTGGGCAGATAGTATATAGCAATCAGCCCCAGCATTTT. The rearrangement links TRBV5-4 to TRBJ1-5, with D hard to call. V was shortened by 2 bases and J by 0 bases, with 15 bases between the two germline ends. CDR3 size: 17 residues. The germline V gene encodes CDR1 SGHNT and CDR2 YYREEE (reference sequence).

The chain links TRBV9 to TRBJ2-5; TRBD2 might be the D (5 bases). Looked up from germline, CDR1 is SGDLS and CDR2 is YYNGEE. Trimming took off 6 bases at V and 4 bases at J, with 16 bases between the two ends. This CDR3 has 14 amino acids. The CDR3 spells CASTRSGSGETQYF. DNA of the CDR3: TGTGCCAGCACCCGGTCGGGGTCAGGAGAGACCCAGTACTTC.

Only one count was recorded for this clone. The chain links TRBV28 to TRBJ2-5; TRBD1 agrees at 7 bases. The CDR3 contains 15 residues. The germline V gene encodes CDR1 MDHEN and CDR2 SYDVKM. The V segment lost 5 bases and the J segment 5 bases; nucleotides outside the gene matches: 11. The DNA of the CDR3 is TGTGCCAGCAGTCCCGGACAGGTCCTAGGGGAGACCCAGTACTTC. Translating it yields CASSPGQVLGETQYF.

This chain uses TRBV27 with TRBJ2-6; tentatively, D is TRBD1 (5 bases). Germline CDR1 MNHEY, CDR2 SMNVEV (reference sequence). Trimming took off 3 bases at V and 2 bases at J, with 8 bases between the two ends. CDR3 length: 15 amino acids. The CDR3 nucleotides are TGTGCCAGCAGTTTCAGGGCTCCTGGGGCCAACGTCCTGACTTTC. Amino acids: CASSFRAPGANVLTF.

The rearrangement links TRBV5-6 to TRBJ2-5, with no clear D. The J call is uncertain, as TRBJ2-7 better fits the DNA end. In germline, CDR1 is SGHDT, CDR2 YYEEEE. There are 15 residues in the CDR3. The CDR3 is CASSYAERSNYEQYF. The DNA for the CDR3 is TGTGCCAGCAGCTACGCTGAGAGGTCGAACTACGAGCAGTACTTC.

This clone was counted only a few times. The genes are TRBV5-8 and TRBJ1-4; D not resolved. The CDR3 spans 14 residues. V was trimmed by 6 bases and J by 6 bases, leaving 15 bases between them. CDR1 and CDR2 (germline): SGHTS, YDEGEE. This chain's CDR3 is CASTGRRTDEKLFF. The CDR3 DNA sequence: TGTGCCAGCACAGGTCGGAGGACTGATGAAAAACTGTTTTTT.

This clone has more than one count but fewer than ten. V gene TRBV7-9 combines with J gene TRBJ1-1, with a possible D match to TRBD1 (5 bases). The germline V and J ends were trimmed by 4 bases and 3 bases, with 18 bases remaining between them. CDR3 size: 16 residues. Germline CDR1 and CDR2: SEHNR and FQNEAQ (reference sequence). Here the CDR3 DNA reads TGTGCCAGCAGCTCTGGGGAGGGGTTATTGCACACTGAAGCTTTCTTT. Its protein product is CASSSGEGLLHTEAFF.

This clone came up a few times. The rearrangement uses TRBV28 and TRBJ1-5; 9 bases align to TRBD1. J was trimmed by 7 bases and V by 8 bases; bases with no gene match: 6. CDR1 and CDR2 (germline): MDHEN, SYDVKM. The CDR3 loop spans 13 amino acids. CDR3 DNA: TGTGCCAGCGAACAGGGGGCGAGACAGCCCCAGCATTTT. Amino acid sequence: CASEQGARQPQHF.

The chain couples TRBV5-1 to TRBJ2-5, with 7 bases fitting TRBD2. After removal of 4 bases from V and 1 base from J, the junction contained 7 bases not matched to a gene. The CDR3 totals 15 residues. Looked up from germline, CDR1 is SGHRS and CDR2 is YFSETQ. CDR3 nucleotides: TGCGCCAGCAGCCCGAGAGCGGGGACCCAAGAGACCCAGTACTTC. Its protein is CASSPRAGTQETQYF.

The V and J genes are TRBV5-1 and TRBJ1-1, with 12 bases identical to TRBD1. Germline values: CDR1 SGHRS, CDR2 YFSETQ. The CDR3 is made up of 17 amino acids. With V trimmed by 1 base and J by 7 bases, 11 bases remained unmatched. The CDR3, as DNA: TGCGCCAGCAGCTTGACGCCGGGACAGGGGGCGCGTGGTGAAGCTTTCTTT. Residues: CASSLTPGQGARGEAFF.

This clone was observed a handful of times. J is TRBJ2-1 and V is TRBV2; 7 bases match TRBD2. The CDR3 consists of 14 residues. Germline CDR1 is SNHLY and CDR2 is FYNNEI. Trimming at V came to 8 bases and at J to 3 bases, leaving 7 bases not matched to a gene. The CDR3 protein is CASSPGGIYNEQFF. The CDR3 DNA reads as TGTGCCAGCTCTCCGGGAGGCATCTACAATGAGCAGTTCTTC.

V is TRBV28 and J is TRBJ1-4; 8 bases are a match to TRBD1. Germline CDR1 and CDR2: MDHEN and SYDVKM. Unmatched junction bases numbered 5, after V lost 5 bases and J lost 6 bases. The CDR3 is 14 amino acids. CDR3 nucleotide sequence: TGTGCCAGCAGTGAGGACAGGGTCGATGAAAAACTGTTTTTT. This translates into CASSEDRVDEKLFF.

The chain uses TRBV9 and TRBJ2-5; 8 nucleotides match TRBD1. The trim removed 4 bases at V and 1 base at J, leaving 3 bases unmatched. The CDR3 consists of 14 residues. Germline loops: CDR1 SGDLS, CDR2 YYNGEE. DNA of the CDR3: TGTGCCAGCAGCTTTACAGGGGGCCAAGAGACCCAGTACTTC. Translation: CASSFTGGQETQYF. Variable domain in full (rest from reference TRBV9 and TRBJ2-5): DSGVTQTPKHLITATGQRVTLRCSPRSGDLSVYWYQQSLDQGLQFLIQYYNGEERAKGNILERFSAQQFPDLHSELNLSSLELGDSALYFCASSFTGGQETQYFGPGTRLLVL.

The rearrangement joins TRBV4-2 to TRBJ2-2, with 14 bases identical to TRBD2. The germline V gene encodes CDR1 LGHNA and CDR2 YNFKEQ. The CDR3 covers 17 residues. J lost 6 bases, V lost 1 base, and 4 bases had no gene match. CDR3 residues: CASSQGEGLAGAGELFF. The CDR3 nucleotides read TGTGCCAGCAGCCAAGGGGAGGGACTAGCGGGAGCCGGGGAGCTGTTTTTT.